A selection of T cell receptor beta chains follows, all from one sample in a study of T cell responses to AZD1222 COVID-19 vaccine. Generated by immunoSEQ multiplex PCR, the TCRdb table keeps only in-frame clones and is missing some. The sample carries fewer than 130,000 clones, around 94% recorded once. The source was peripheral blood, collected on day 0 of AZD1222 vaccination. The receptors were gathered from an adult in good health. The CDR3 runs from the conserved cysteine through the conserved F or W. D genes are given only for firm matches. Clone size is not always given. Where it is, it says once, few, many or a class for expanded clones.

CDR3 protein,CDR3 DNA,clone size,V gene,D gene,J gene
CASSRDRGNNEQFF,TGTGCCAGCAGCCGCGACAGGGGAAACAATGAGCAGTTCTTC,.,TRBV7-3,TRBD1,TRBJ2-1
CASSIAQGANYGYTF,TGTGCCAGTAGTATAGCCCAGGGAGCTAACTATGGCTACACCTTC,once,TRBV19,.,TRBJ1-2
CASSRTGSGVYGYTF,TGTGCCAGCAGCCGGACAGGGAGTGGGGTTTATGGCTACACCTTC,few,TRBV5-4,TRBD1,TRBJ1-2
CASSNYGTLHF,TGTGCCAGTAGCAACTACGGCACCCTCCACTTT,.,TRBV19,.,TRBJ1-6
CASSFTPGSSGNTIYF,TGTGCCAGCAGCTTTACCCCAGGGAGCTCTGGAAACACCATATATTTT,.,TRBV7-8,.,TRBJ1-3
CASSLGGAGDTEAFF,TGCGCCAGCAGCTTGGGCGGGGCCGGGGACACTGAAGCTTTCTTT,once,TRBV5-1,.,TRBJ1-1
CASKGSEAVYQPQHF,TGTGCCAGTAAGGGGTCAGAGGCGGTTTATCAGCCCCAGCATTTT,.,TRBV2,.,TRBJ1-5
CATSRDLDRVLYGYTF,TGTGCCACCAGCAGGGACCTCGACAGGGTCCTTTATGGCTACACCTTC,.,TRBV15,TRBD1,TRBJ1-2
CASSDSSGGWEAFF,TGTGCCAGCAGTGACTCGAGTGGGGGGTGGGAAGCTTTCTTT,.,TRBV6-4,.,TRBJ1-1
CASSSPEGALGNQPQHF,TGTGCCAGCAGCTCACCTGAGGGGGCTCTTGGCAATCAGCCCCAGCATTTT,.,TRBV5-8,TRBD1,TRBJ1-5
CASSLVSYGYTF,TGTGCCAGCAGTTTAGTCAGCTATGGCTACACCTTC,.,TRBV28,.,TRBJ1-2
CSASPGRDANSPLHF,TGCAGTGCTAGTCCAGGCCGGGACGCAAATTCACCCCTCCACTTT,.,TRBV20-1,.,TRBJ1-6
CATSDGAGSSEKLFF,TGTGCCACCAGTGACGGGGCGGGATCGAGTGAAAAACTGTTTTTT,.,TRBV24-1,.,TRBJ1-4
CASSYLAGVNEQYF,TGTGCCAGCAGTTATCTAGCGGGGGTTAACGAGCAGTACTTC,.,TRBV6-2/TRBV6-3,TRBD2,TRBJ2-7
CASSISGTPDTQYF,TGCGCCAGCAGCATCTCCGGGACACCAGATACGCAGTATTTT,.,TRBV5-1,.,TRBJ2-3
CASSPGGFNEKLFF,TGTGCCAGCAGCCCAGGGGGGTTTAATGAAAAACTGTTTTTT,few,TRBV6-2/TRBV6-3,TRBD1,TRBJ1-4
CASSLSIDTQYF,TGTGCCAGCAGCTTGTCCATAGATACGCAGTATTTT,.,TRBV7-9,.,TRBJ2-3
CASGQGANFDGYTF,TGTGCCAGCGGACAGGGGGCGAATTTTGATGGCTACACCTTC,.,TRBV5-5,TRBD1,TRBJ1-2
CASSKDIQETQYF,TGTGCCAGCTCAAAGGATATCCAAGAGACCCAGTACTTC,.,TRBV2,.,TRBJ2-5
CASSPGGGYNEQFF,TGTGCCAGCTCACCGGGAGGGGGGTATAATGAGCAGTTCTTC,.,TRBV18,.,TRBJ2-1
CASSKRGISDRENTEAFF,TGTGCCAGCAGCAAAAGGGGAATCTCGGACAGGGAAAACACTGAAGCTTTCTTT,once,TRBV21-1,.,TRBJ1-1
CASSYYGDTIDTQYF,TGTGCCAGCAGTTACTATGGGGATACGATAGATACGCAGTATTTT,.,TRBV6-5,.,TRBJ2-3